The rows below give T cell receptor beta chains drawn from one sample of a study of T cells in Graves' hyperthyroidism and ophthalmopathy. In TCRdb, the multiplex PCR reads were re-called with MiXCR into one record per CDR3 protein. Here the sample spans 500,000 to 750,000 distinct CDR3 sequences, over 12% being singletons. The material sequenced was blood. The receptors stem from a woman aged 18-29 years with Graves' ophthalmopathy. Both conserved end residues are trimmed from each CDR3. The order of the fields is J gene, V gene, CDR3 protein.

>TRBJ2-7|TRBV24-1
ATSDLWGEQY
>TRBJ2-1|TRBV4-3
ASSQGNPGQGYNEQF
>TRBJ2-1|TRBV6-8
ASSRTSAGNSYNEQF
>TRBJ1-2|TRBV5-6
ASSLALIDNYGYT
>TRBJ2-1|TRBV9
ASSVTGTGRPNEQF
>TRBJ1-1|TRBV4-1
ASSQDRFRLMNTEAF
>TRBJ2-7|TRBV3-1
ASSQAGVAGGGPYEQY
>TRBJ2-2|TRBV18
ASSPRRLAGEYTGELF
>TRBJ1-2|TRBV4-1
ASSQGNSNYGYT
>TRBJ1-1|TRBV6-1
ASSARRDTEAF
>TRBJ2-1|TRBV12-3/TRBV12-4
ASSLAPLAGRSYNEQF
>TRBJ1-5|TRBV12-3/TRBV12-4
ASSFTERSQPQH
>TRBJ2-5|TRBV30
AWSVGLQETQY
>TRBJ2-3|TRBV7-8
ASSLNAAGSTDTQY
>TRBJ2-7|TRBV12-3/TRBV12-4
ASGTSRYEQY
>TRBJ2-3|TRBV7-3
ASSLGLAMNTQY
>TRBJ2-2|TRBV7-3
ASSSNSGVDTGELF
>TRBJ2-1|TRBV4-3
ASSQDSGLVTQGEQF
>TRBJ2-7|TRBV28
ASSSRGGGYEQY
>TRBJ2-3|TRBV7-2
ASSLEAGTWGTDTQY
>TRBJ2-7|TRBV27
ASSSLGVLAGISYEQY
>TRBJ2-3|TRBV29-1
SGTGGIHSTDTQY
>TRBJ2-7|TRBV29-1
SVLLAEGPYEQY
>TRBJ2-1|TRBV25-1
ASSSRLAGSYNEQF
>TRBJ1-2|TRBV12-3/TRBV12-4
ASSLRGAGYGYT
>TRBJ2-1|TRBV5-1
ASSLGQGYDEQF
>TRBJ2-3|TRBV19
ASRPDRTDTQY
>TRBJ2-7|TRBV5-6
ASSRDRALREQY
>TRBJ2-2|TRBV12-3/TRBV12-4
ASILKARDTGELF
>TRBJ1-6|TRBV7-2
ASSLRVRVNSPLH
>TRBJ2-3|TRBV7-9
ASSLAGRAYTQY
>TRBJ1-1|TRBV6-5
ASSYNRERNTEAF
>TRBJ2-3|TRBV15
ATSRDIGTLSTDTQY
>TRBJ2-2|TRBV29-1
SVDLAGVGTGELF
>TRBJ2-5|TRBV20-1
SARVRTSGGRETQY
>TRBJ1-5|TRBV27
ASSLRLPGQGIWGNQPQH
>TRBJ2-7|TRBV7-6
ASSLVEGPSSYEQY
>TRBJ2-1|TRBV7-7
ASSPYRDSRSYNEQF
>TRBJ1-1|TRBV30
AWRGGDTEAF
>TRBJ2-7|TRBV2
ASSEGQDAYEQY
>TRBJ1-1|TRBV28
ASSFGLLRDKRNTEAF
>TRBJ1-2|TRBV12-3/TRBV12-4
ASRRTGDFYGYT
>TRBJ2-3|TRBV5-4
ASSPSSGIRTDTQY
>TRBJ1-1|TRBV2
ASSPGPIEAF
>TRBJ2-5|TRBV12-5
ASGDVQGLGETQY
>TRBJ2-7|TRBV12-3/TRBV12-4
ASKRQGWNEQY
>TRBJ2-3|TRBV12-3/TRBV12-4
ASKPGATDTQY
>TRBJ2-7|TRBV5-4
ASRDRDRGGEQY